The 27 T cell receptor beta chains presented below share a single source sample, sequenced in a study of blood T cell repertoires in COVID-19. Sequenced by immunoSEQ multiplex PCR; TCRdb stores in-frame clones only, minus some. This table holds more than 300,000 clones, 70% to 90% found once. The sequenced sample was PBMCs or T cells enriched from blood (not recorded which). These receptors were taken from a woman under 30 who had recovered from COVID-19.

This sequence joins TRBV27 and TRBJ1-4; no reliable D call. Germline assignment: CDR1 MNHEY and CDR2 SMNVEV (reference sequence). Trimming stripped 5 bases from V and 0 bases from J, with 16 bases between. The CDR3 totals 17 residues. The CDR3 sequence: CASSSVGEGSTNEKLFF. The CDR3 DNA follows: TGTGCCAGCAGTAGTGTTGGTGAGGGTTCAACTAATGAAAAACTGTTTTTT.

V usage is TRBV3-1 (or the pseudogene TRBV3-2) and J usage is TRBJ1-4; D possibly corresponds to TRBD1 (6 bases). V lost 2 bases to trimming and J lost 4 bases, with 14 bases between them. In germline, CDR1 is LGHDT, CDR2 YNNKEL (reference sequence). The CDR3 spans 16 residues. The CDR3 spells CASSQNLRQVNEKLFF. The CDR3 DNA follows: TGTGCCAGCAGCCAAAACTTACGACAGGTTAATGAAAAACTGTTTTTT.

This chain links TRBV6-5 with TRBJ1-2; 10 bases map to TRBD1. Germline V lookup: CDR1 MNHEY, CDR2 SVGAGI. V lost 4 bases to trimming and J lost 8 bases; unmatched junction nucleotides: 7. CDR3 length: 14 residues. CDR3 nucleotide sequence: TGTGCCAGCAGTTCCGACGGGACAGGGGTCGGCTACACCTTC. This translates into CASSSDGTGVGYTF.

The chain is built from TRBV7-9 and TRBJ2-3; 8 bases match TRBD2. CDR3 size: 15 residues. V lost 1 base to trimming and J lost 11 bases; unmatched junction nucleotides: 11. The germline V gene encodes CDR1 SEHNR and CDR2 FQNEAQ (reference sequence). The CDR3 loop reads CASSLELSGSVRQYF. CDR3 DNA: TGTGCCAGCAGCTTAGAACTAAGCGGGAGTGTAAGGCAGTATTTT.

The V and J genes are TRBV6-5 and TRBJ2-1; tentatively, D is TRBD2 (6 bases). The germline CDR1 and CDR2 sequences are MNHEY and SVGAGI. V was clipped by 5 bases and J by 4 bases, with 12 bases between them. This CDR3 contains 14 residues. The CDR3 DNA follows: TGTGCCAGCAGTCCCGAGCGGGCGTACAATGAGCAGTTCTTC. Its protein is CASSPERAYNEQFF.

This clone was recorded once. J is TRBJ2-1 and V is TRBV4-1; 11 positions match TRBD1. In germline, CDR1 is MGHRA, CDR2 YSYEKL. V lost 5 bases to trimming and J lost 6 bases; unmatched junction nucleotides: 18. This CDR3 region has 19 residues. The CDR3 sequence is CASSTPGQGVPKKVNEQFF. The CDR3 nucleotides read TGCGCCAGCAGCACACCGGGACAGGGGGTTCCTAAGAAGGTCAATGAGCAGTTCTTC.

V is TRBV2 and J is TRBJ1-2, with D perhaps TRBD1 (5 bases). The CDR3 has 13 residues. Germline CDR1 reads SNHLY; CDR2 reads FYNNEI. Trimming pared 3 bases from V and 4 bases from J, leaving 9 bases between. The CDR3 DNA sequence: TGTGCCAGCAGTGAGGGGGGTAGCTATGGCTACACCTTC. This codes for CASSEGGSYGYTF.

The V gene is TRBV28, the J gene TRBJ1-2; no firm D call. Deletions cut 0 bases from V and 8 bases from J, with 16 bases between. Germline CDR1 is MDHEN and CDR2 is SYDVKM. This CDR3 has 15 amino acids. The CDR3 reads CASSLWLGRGGGYTF. CDR3 bases: TGTGCCAGCAGTTTATGGCTGGGCCGCGGAGGGGGCTACACCTTC.

By frequency in the sample, this clone is medium-sized. The chain links TRBV7-8 to TRBJ1-5; 8 bases map to TRBD1. Trimming cost V 3 bases and J 6 bases; bases outside gene matches: 7. From germline, CDR1 is SGHVS and CDR2 FQNEAQ. The CDR3 is made up of 15 amino acids. The CDR3 spells CASSLRQGPSQPQHF. The CDR3 region has the DNA TGTGCCAGCAGCTTGCGACAGGGGCCGAGTCAGCCCCAGCATTTT.

CDR3 sequence reads: CAWSVGQSYNSPLHF. CDR3 DNA sequence: TGTGCCTGGAGTGTGGGACAGAGTTATAATTCACCCCTCCACTTT. V and J are TRBV30 and TRBJ1-6; 7 bases fit TRBD1. Germline assignment: CDR1 GTSNPN and CDR2 SVGIG (reference sequence). The CDR3 runs 15 residues. Losses at the gene ends were 0 bases for V and 4 bases for J; bases not matched to a gene: 3.

CDR3 DNA sequence: TGTGCCAGCAGCCAAGGACTAGCGGGGGGGGAAGAGACCCAGTACTTC. Protein sequence: CASSQGLAGGEETQYF. The V call is TRBV3-1 (or the pseudogene TRBV3-2), the J call TRBJ2-5; 14 bases are a match to TRBD2. CDR3 size: 16 residues. Germline loops: CDR1 LGHDT, CDR2 YNNKEL (reference sequence). The V and J ends lost 1 base and 3 bases, in that order; junction bases with no gene match: 1.

This chain uses TRBV5-5 with TRBJ2-6, with TRBD1 matching over 7 bases. CDR1 SGHKS and CDR2 YYEKEE come from the germline V gene (reference sequence). The trim removed 1 base at V and 0 bases at J, leaving 10 bases unmatched. The CDR3 length is 19 residues. The CDR3 loop is CASSLTGAGAFSGANVLTF. The DNA of the CDR3 is TGTGCCAGCAGCTTGACAGGGGCCGGCGCTTTCTCTGGGGCCAACGTCCTGACTTTC.

This sequence joins TRBV18 and TRBJ1-2, with TRBD1 as a possible D gene (5 bases). V shed 1 base and J shed 4 bases, with 10 bases lying between them. CDR1 is KGHSH, CDR2 LQKENI, per germline. The CDR3 spans 14 residues. The CDR3 bases are TGTGCCAGCTCACCACAATCAGGGTCCTATGGCTACACCTTC. Amino acids: CASSPQSGSYGYTF.

The rearrangement links TRBV18 to TRBJ2-6; D perhaps matches TRBD1 (6 bases). The V and J ends lost 3 bases and 4 bases respectively, with 10 bases between them. In germline, CDR1 is KGHSH, CDR2 LQKENI. The CDR3 sequence is 15 residues long. DNA for the CDR3: TGTGCCAGCTCACCCTCAGGGGTAGGGGCCAACGTCCTGACTTTC. This codes for CASSPSGVGANVLTF.

This clone showed up just a few times. V and J are TRBV28 and TRBJ1-2; 7 bases agree with TRBD1. Germline V gives CDR1 MDHEN, CDR2 SYDVKM. Trimming took 8 bases from V and 3 from J; bases not matched to a gene: 3. This CDR3 is built from 12 residues. Here the CDR3 DNA reads TGTGCCAGCCAAACAGGGGACTATGGCTACACCTTC. Translation gives CASQTGDYGYTF.

The chain joins TRBV2 to TRBJ2-4; tentatively, D is TRBD1 (5 bases). Germline assignment: CDR1 SNHLY and CDR2 FYNNEI. The CDR3 length is 15 residues. The V gene lost 1 base and the J gene lost 1 base, with 8 bases spanning the gap. This CDR3 is CASSEGNRAKNIQYF. In nucleotides, the CDR3 is TGTGCCAGCAGTGAAGGTAACAGGGCCAAAAACATTCAGTACTTC. Based on the CDR3 plus reference TRBV2 and TRBJ2-4, the full variable domain is EPEVTQTPSHQVTQMGQEVILRCVPISNHLYFYWYRQILGQKVEFLVSFYNNEISEKSEIFDDQFSVERPDGSNFTLKIRSTKLEDSAMYFCASSEGNRAKNIQYFGAGTRLSVL.

This clone was seen a single time. The chain uses TRBV4-1 and TRBJ1-6; weak D call: TRBD1 (6 bases). This CDR3 has 16 amino acids. Looked up from germline, CDR1 is MGHRA and CDR2 is YSYEKL. V was cut by 1 base and J by 10 bases, with 17 bases left in between. CDR3 loop: CASSQVAQGILSPLHF. Here the CDR3 DNA reads TGCGCCAGCAGCCAAGTGGCTCAGGGGATCTTATCACCCCTCCACTTT.

This chain uses TRBV19 with TRBJ2-5; TRBD1 is a possible D gene (6 bases). The V gene's germline CDR1 is LNHDA and CDR2 SQIVND (reference sequence). Trimming removed 4 bases at V and 4 bases at J, with 16 bases between. The CDR3 loop spans 15 amino acids. Written as DNA, the CDR3 is TGTGCCAGTAGTAACCGGCAGGGGAGAGTAGAGACCCAGTACTTC. Translated, it gives CASSNRQGRVETQYF.

V and J are TRBV5-1 and TRBJ1-2; 9 bases fit TRBD1. The CDR3 sequence is 14 residues long. With V trimmed by 4 bases and J by 8 bases, 9 bases remained unmatched. Germline V CDR1 and CDR2: SGHRS, YFSETQ. The CDR3 DNA follows: TGCGCCAGCAGCGTATACCGGGACAGGGAAGGCTACACCTTC. It encodes CASSVYRDREGYTF.

The chain couples TRBV3-1 (or the pseudogene TRBV3-2) to TRBJ2-5; D gene unclear. The CDR3 sequence is 16 residues long. CDR1 and CDR2 from the germline V gene are LGHDT and YNNKEL (reference sequence). V was trimmed by 4 bases and J by 0 bases, leaving 15 bases between them. The CDR3 reads CASSPGTAAYQETQYF. The DNA of the CDR3 is TGTGCCAGCAGCCCTGGAACGGCGGCCTACCAAGAGACCCAGTACTTC.

This chain joins TRBV10-3 and TRBJ2-7; TRBD2 agrees at 13 bases. The CDR3 sequence is 16 residues long. The germline V gene encodes CDR1 ENHRY and CDR2 SYGVKD. Trimming at V came to 4 bases and at J to 0 bases, leaving 3 bases not matched to a gene. In DNA, the CDR3 is TGTGCCATCAGTGGGACTAGCGGGAGAGACTCCTACGAGCAGTACTTC. This codes for CAISGTSGRDSYEQYF.

The chain has TRBV6-5 and TRBJ2-3; 8 positions agree with TRBD2. Trimming cost V 8 bases and J 3 bases; bases outside gene matches: 10. This CDR3 is built from 15 residues. Looked up from germline, CDR1 is MNHEY and CDR2 is SVGAGI. CDR3 DNA sequence: TGTGCCAGCGTACGGGAGGGCCCTCAGACAGATACGCAGTATTTT. As protein: CASVREGPQTDTQYF.

The chain employs TRBV2 and TRBJ1-1; 8 bases agree with TRBD1. The CDR3 runs to 15 residues. Germline V gene lookup returns CDR1 SNHLY and CDR2 FYNNEI. Trimming took 7 bases from V and 1 from J; bases not matched to a gene: 8. The CDR3 here is CASTEDRAANTEAFF. The CDR3, as DNA: TGTGCCAGCACGGAGGACAGGGCGGCGAACACTGAAGCTTTCTTT.

This clone was detected a few times. The chain has TRBV18 and TRBJ2-7; TRBD2 aligns across 7 bases. Germline loops: CDR1 KGHSH, CDR2 LQKENI. After removal of 1 base from V and 0 bases from J, the junction contained 6 bases not matched to a gene. The CDR3 loop spans 16 amino acids. CDR3 amino acids: CASSPQEAGSSYEQYF. For the CDR3, the DNA is TGTGCCAGCTCACCACAGGAAGCGGGGAGCTCCTACGAGCAGTACTTC.

V gene TRBV4-1 combines with J gene TRBJ2-5; TRBD2 is a possible D gene (6 bases). Germline V CDR1 and CDR2: MGHRA, YSYEKL. CDR3 length: 16 residues. Trimming stripped 1 base from V and 7 bases from J, with 19 bases between. The CDR3 DNA sequence: TGCGCCAGCAGCCAAGTCGAGGCCGCGACCGGGGGGACCCAGTACTTC. Its translation: CASSQVEAATGGTQYF.

This clone occurred a few times. V gene TRBV10-2 combines with J gene TRBJ2-1; 8 positions agree with TRBD2. Germline V gene lookup returns CDR1 WSHSY and CDR2 SAAADI. The CDR3 is 16 residues long. The trim removed 6 bases at V and 4 bases at J, leaving 11 bases unmatched. The CDR3 DNA reads as TGCGCCAGCAGAGAGAAACGTAGCGGGATTTACAATGAGCAGTTCTTC. Encoded protein: CASREKRSGIYNEQFF.

V usage is TRBV6-1 and J usage is TRBJ1-3, with D possibly being TRBD1 (6 bases). The germline gives CDR1 MNHNS, CDR2 SASEGT. This CDR3 has 16 amino acids. Between the trimmed V and J ends, which lost 4 bases and 0 bases, there was a span of 13 bases. The DNA of the CDR3 is TGTGCCAGCAGTGCCCGGGGACATCTCTCTGGAAACACCATATATTTT. The encoded protein is CASSARGHLSGNTIYF.